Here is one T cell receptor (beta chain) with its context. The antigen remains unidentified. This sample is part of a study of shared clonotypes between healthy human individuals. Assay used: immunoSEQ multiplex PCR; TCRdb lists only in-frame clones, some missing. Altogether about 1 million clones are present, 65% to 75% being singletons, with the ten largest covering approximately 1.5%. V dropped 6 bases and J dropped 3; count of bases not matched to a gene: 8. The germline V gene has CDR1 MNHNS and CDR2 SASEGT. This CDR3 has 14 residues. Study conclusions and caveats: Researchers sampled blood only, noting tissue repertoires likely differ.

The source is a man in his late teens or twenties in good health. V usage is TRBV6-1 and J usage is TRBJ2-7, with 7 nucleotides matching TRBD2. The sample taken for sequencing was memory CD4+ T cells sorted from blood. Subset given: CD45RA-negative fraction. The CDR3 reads CASRAGLDLYEQYF. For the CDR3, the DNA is TGTGCCAGCAGGGCCGGACTAGACCTCTACGAGCAGTACTTC.